This TCR beta chain stems from a study of blood T cell repertoires in COVID-19. This CDR3 contains 16 residues. CDR1 and CDR2 from the germline V gene are SGHDN and FVKESK. V was pared by 1 base and J by 6 bases, with 8 bases of the junction left unmatched. Here immunoSEQ multiplex PCR was the method, and the copy in TCRdb shows in-frame clones only, minus some. The data contain roughly 220,000 clones, 70% to 90% of them singletons. The origin of this receptor is a man aged 50-60 years who had recovered from COVID-19. The chain is built from TRBV14 and TRBJ2-3; TRBD2 aligns across 9 bases. Source material: peripheral blood. This CDR3 reads CASSQVAGETGDTQYF. CDR3 in DNA: TGTGCCAGCAGCCAAGTAGCGGGAGAGACAGGGGATACGCAGTATTTT.